This T cell receptor (beta chain) was recorded in a study of T cells in Graves' hyperthyroidism and ophthalmopathy. This clonotype came up many times. It was RNA transcripts that yielded the amplified TCR beta CDR3 regions. Using the HTBI primer set, a first-round RT-PCR was run on the TCR CDR3. Each CDR3 protein gets one entry after TCRdb re-called the multiplex PCR reads with MiXCR. The profile shows a few hundred thousand distinct CDR3 sequences, approximately 14% of them singletons. With V trimmed by 4 bases and J by 1 base, 9 bases remained unmatched. The CDR3 is 16 amino acids. CDR1 and CDR2 (germline): SGHRS, YFSETQ.

Sequences were obtained from blood. V is TRBV5-1 and J is TRBJ2-3; TRBD1 matches at 7 bases. The TCR sequence derives from a woman aged 40-49 years with Graves' ophthalmopathy. The CDR3 loop reads CASSGTVRLRTDTQYF. CDR3 nucleotides: TGCGCCAGCAGCGGGACAGTGCGTCTTCGCACAGATACGCAGTATTTT.